This is a list of T cell receptor beta chains from one sample in a study of beta chain features in type 1 diabetes. Sequencing used immunoSEQ multiplex PCR; TCRdb keeps in-frame clones, though not all of them. The table shows 60,000 or so clones, with roughly 60% occurring only once. The sample taken for sequencing was Tregs from blood. The source is a woman between 18 and 29 years old in good health. The CDR3 runs from the conserved cysteine through the conserved F or W. A row's size may be missing; if present it is once, few, many or a size class.

j_gene,v_gene,len,abundance,CDR3aa
TRBJ2-3,TRBV30,14,-,CAWKRGRAGDTQYF
TRBJ1-3,TRBV29-1,12,-,CSVVGVRNTIYF
TRBJ2-7,TRBV6-1,13,-,CASTKGQAYEQYF
TRBJ2-3,TRBV10-3,17,-,CAISETASGVRTDTQYF
TRBJ2-5,TRBV28,14,medium-sized,CASSFASGRATQYF
TRBJ2-5,TRBV29-1,12,-,CSVGRSQETQYF
TRBJ1-4,TRBV18,15,-,CASSPPGRGNEKLFF
TRBJ2-4,TRBV5-1,14,-,CASSPGEAKNIQYF
TRBJ1-2,TRBV19,15,-,CASSIEPGQGYGYTF
TRBJ2-3,TRBV4-1,17,-,CASRLLAGAQGTDTQYF
TRBJ2-6,TRBV11-1,16,few,CASSPLITAGANVLTF
TRBJ2-7,TRBV11-1,14,-,CASSPRTGSYEQYF
TRBJ2-5,TRBV4-3,15,-,CASSQGFSYGATQYF
TRBJ1-5,TRBV5-1,14,-,CASSLVTGGQPQHF
TRBJ2-3,TRBV5-1,17,medium-sized,CASSWGLAGASTDTQYF
TRBJ2-5,TRBV5-1,11,few,CASSSQETQYF
TRBJ1-1,TRBV9,19,-,CASSVEVWQGVGNGTEAFF
TRBJ1-5,TRBV30,13,-,CAWSNRGFQPQHF
TRBJ2-7,TRBV7-2,14,few,CASSPGTGVREQYF
TRBJ2-5,TRBV5-1,13,few,CASSSGYQETQYF
TRBJ1-2,TRBV30,12,-,CAWDRTNYGYTF
TRBJ2-7,TRBV5-1,17,-,CASSETSGGASSYEQYF
TRBJ2-7,TRBV4-3,14,-,CASSRQTNSYEQYF